This T cell receptor beta chain was documented in a study of T cell repertoires in cytomegalovirus infection (dated by TCRdb to between 2018 and 2021). Some background on the complete study: The peptide stimulations were aimed at well-studied HLA-B-restricted epitopes as well as recently identified HLA-C-restricted CMV epitopes, whose presentation resists viral immunomodulation. The HLA type of each donor mattered for the analysis, because public TCR beta signatures pointed to carriage of CMV infection along with the matching HLA type. Study-level results and caveats: The ex vivo response was dominated by HLA-C-restricted CMV-specific TCR beta clonotypes, and the single most frequent clonotype in two of eight donors was supplied by these HLA-C-restricted clonotypes. In both this cohort and an independent cohort of some 350 donors, the cumulative frequency of public TCR beta family members distinguished carriers of CMV infection plus the relevant HLA type.

Relative to germline, V is missing 8 bases and J is missing 3 bases, with 16 bases of the junction outside any gene match. There are 18 amino acids in the CDR3, from cysteine to phenylalanine inclusive. Only the CDR3 part of the read is kept: 54 bases, read in frame from the first base. Sequences SGHTA (CDR1) and FQGNSA (CDR2) are obtained from the germline V gene. The label giving this sample's treatment or condition can be read as: in vitro stimulation with specific CMV peptide epitopes to enrich CMV-specific T cells. On this clonotype itself: This receptor's antigen is unknown. Per-nucleotide qualities are absent, and no much larger clonotype sits a single base away.

Instrument used: Illumina HiSeq 1500. TCRdb trimmed public reads at Q25 via fastp, called clones via MiXCR and kept in-frame beta chains. Rows with a matching CDR3 protein are joined into one entry that keeps the most common DNA and genes. Here the sample has roughly 730,000 distinct CDR3 sequences; around 32% occur a single time. 15% to 20% of the sample is held by the ten biggest clonotypes. The source material was cultured PBMCs, sampled from culture after CMV antigen stimulation. Rearrangement joined TRBV7-2 to TRBJ2-1, with 10 bases matching TRBD2. The sequence was obtained from a human donor in good health (CMV status not recorded). Some clones in this sample may be carry-over from other donors' samples. The sequenced DNA is TGTGCCAGCTCCCTTCGGAGTGGGGGGACTAGCGACTACAATGAGCAGTTCTTC. This yields the protein CASSLRSGGTSDYNEQFF.